The 29 T cell receptor beta chains given below trace back to one sample, sequenced in a study of cytomegalovirus exposure and HLA in healthy donors. The PCR used 60 Vbeta and 13 Jbeta primers. Using immunoSEQ multiplex PCR, the repertoire was profiled, and TCRdb retains in-frame clones only, with some absent. The data hold roughly 100,000 clones, with around 75% observed a single time. Sequencing was carried out using PBMCs. The origin of the receptors is a man aged 25 to 40 in good health and CMV-seropositive.

The chain is built from TRBV27 and TRBJ2-1; 10 bases fit TRBD1. CDR1 is MNHEY, CDR2 SMNVEV, per germline (reference sequence). This CDR3 is 16 amino acids long. The junction had 8 bases not matched to a gene; V was cut back by 4 bases and J by 5 bases. This CDR3 reads CASSSPRDRGNNEQFF. The CDR3, as DNA: TGTGCCAGCAGTTCCCCCCGGGACAGGGGTAACAATGAGCAGTTCTTC.

The chain carries TRBV5-1 and TRBJ2-3; a weak D match, TRBD2 (7 bases). The CDR3 sequence is 19 residues long. V lost 4 bases to trimming and J lost 4 bases, with 28 bases between them. Germline V gene lookup returns CDR1 SGHRS and CDR2 YFSETQ. The CDR3 reads CASSRGQPLRGGTADTQYF. In nucleotides, the CDR3 is TGCGCCAGCAGCAGAGGACAGCCGCTGCGCGGGGGCACGGCAGATACGCAGTATTTT.

V and J are TRBV9 and TRBJ1-1; tentative D call: TRBD1 (5 bases). V lost 5 bases, J lost 4 bases, and 18 bases lay in between. Germline V gene lookup returns CDR1 SGDLS and CDR2 YYNGEE. CDR3 length: 15 amino acids. The CDR3 DNA reads as TGTGCCAGCAGTGCTCACAGGCCCCAGGGCACTGAAGCTTTCTTT. It specifies CASSAHRPQGTEAFF.

This chain uses TRBV4-1 with TRBJ1-5; D may be TRBD1 (6 bases). Trimming stripped 3 bases from V and 7 bases from J, with 16 bases between. CDR3 size: 15 residues. Germline CDR1 MGHRA, CDR2 YSYEKL. The CDR3: CASSQDSYGVQPQHF. In DNA form, the CDR3 reads TGCGCCAGCAGCCAGGACAGTTATGGCGTCCAGCCCCAGCATTTT.

The J gene is TRBJ2-7, the V gene TRBV6-1; the D gene is possibly TRBD2 (5 bases). The germline V and J ends were trimmed by 6 bases and 3 bases, with 15 bases remaining between them. The V gene's germline CDR1 is MNHNS and CDR2 SASEGT. The CDR3 runs 14 residues. The CDR3 DNA reads TGTGCCAGCAGAGAACAAGGGAGCTTCTACGAGCAGTACTTC. This encodes CASREQGSFYEQYF.

The gene calls are TRBV10-3 and TRBJ2-2; 8 bases agree with TRBD2. V trimming: 8 bases; J trimming: 4 bases; junction bases outside the gene matches: 3. This CDR3 has 13 residues. CDR1 is ENHRY and CDR2 is SYGVKD in the germline V gene. DNA for the CDR3: TGTGCCATCGCCCGGGAGGGCACCGGGGAGCTGTTTTTT. Its protein product is CAIAREGTGELFF.

The chain recombines TRBV5-6 with TRBJ1-2; a possible D gene is TRBD1 (6 bases). Germline assignment: CDR1 SGHDT and CDR2 YYEEEE. V lost 1 base to trimming and J lost 4 bases, with 8 bases between them. The CDR3 is made up of 13 amino acids. The CDR3 DNA reads TGTGCCAGCAGCTTGTTAGGGGGCTATGGCTACACCTTC. The encoded protein is CASSLLGGYGYTF.

The rearrangement links TRBV16 to TRBJ1-1; no definite D call. Germline lookup yields CDR1 KGHSY and CDR2 FQNENV. Deletions cut 4 bases from V and 1 base from J, with 10 bases between. The CDR3 length is 14 residues. CDR3 sequence (DNA): TGTGCCAGCAGCCCCGACGGAGGGAACACTGAAGCTTTCTTT. It codes for CASSPDGGNTEAFF. The variable domain in full, completed from reference TRBV16 and TRBJ1-1, reads GEEVAQTPKHLVRGEGQKAKLYCAPIKGHSYVFWYQQVLKNEFKFLISFQNENVFDETGMPKERFSAKCLPNSPCSLEIQATKLEDSAVYFCASSPDGGNTEAFFGQGTRLTVV.

Notes on this clone: Other DNA sequences in this sample translate to the same CDR3. V is TRBV18 and J is TRBJ1-1; D is uncertain. Germline V CDR1 and CDR2: KGHSH, LQKENI. The V gene lost 3 bases and the J gene lost 0 bases, with 8 bases spanning the gap. The CDR3 totals 14 residues. CDR3 nucleotides: TGTGCCAGCTCACCTGGCAGTCTGAACACTGAAGCTTTCTTT. It codes for CASSPGSLNTEAFF. Full variable domain (remainder filled in from reference TRBV18 and TRBJ1-1): NAGVMQNPRHLVRRRGQEARLRCSPMKGHSHVYWYRQLPEEGLKFMVYLQKENIIDESGMPKERFSAEFPKEGPSILRIQQVVRGDSAAYFCASSPGSLNTEAFFGQGTRLTVV.

This clone came up once. J is TRBJ2-7 and V is TRBV5-6, with a weak D call TRBD1 (6 bases). Looked up from germline, CDR1 is SGHDT and CDR2 is YYEEEE. V lost 4 bases and J 9 bases, leaving 11 bases between the germline ends. This CDR3 is 11 amino acids long. This CDR3 reads CASSGTGTQYF. CDR3 DNA: TGTGCCAGCAGCGGAACAGGGACGCAGTACTTC.

The J gene is TRBJ1-2, the V gene TRBV5-6; tentative D call: TRBD1 (5 bases). The CDR3 extends over 13 amino acids. V lost 6 bases to trimming and J lost 2 bases, with 11 bases between them. CDR1 and CDR2 from the germline V gene are SGHDT and YYEEEE. Here the CDR3 reads CASKGLSNYGYTF. The CDR3 DNA is TGTGCCAGCAAGGGGCTCAGCAACTATGGCTACACCTTC.

The chain has TRBV4-2 and TRBJ2-2; D is undetermined. With 7 bases removed from V and 3 bases from J, the gap between germline ends came to 6 bases. CDR3 length: 12 residues. CDR1 is LGHNA and CDR2 is YNFKEQ in the germline V gene. CDR3 residues: CASKGDTGELFF. CDR3 coding DNA: TGTGCCAGCAAAGGAGACACCGGGGAGCTGTTTTTT.

This chain joins TRBV5-1 and TRBJ2-7; no reliable D call. CDR1 is SGHRS, CDR2 YFSETQ, per germline. This CDR3 region has 13 residues. V gave up 4 bases and J gave up 1 base, with 9 bases separating them. For the CDR3, the DNA is TGCGCCAGCAGCGTAGACAATTCCTACGAGCAGTACTTC. Its translation: CASSVDNSYEQYF.

This clone was observed a few times. The chain recombines TRBV19 with TRBJ1-4; the D gene is possibly TRBD1 (5 bases). In germline, CDR1 is LNHDA, CDR2 SQIVND (reference sequence). The CDR3 is made up of 14 amino acids. V was cut by 6 bases and J by 0 bases, with 8 bases left in between. The CDR3 region is CASSQTATNEKLFF. In DNA form, the CDR3 reads TGTGCCAGTAGCCAGACAGCAACTAATGAAAAACTGTTTTTT. Together with reference TRBV19 and TRBJ1-4, the CDR3 gives the full variable domain: DGGITQSPKYLFRKEGQNVTLSCEQNLNHDAMYWYRQDPGQGLRLIYYSQIVNDFQKGDIAEGYSVSREKKESFPLTVTSAQKNPTAFYLCASSQTATNEKLFFGSGTQLSVL.

This CDR3 is CASSRLGTGEETQYF. CDR3 coding DNA: TGTGCCAGCAGCCGGCTTGGGACAGGGGAGGAGACCCAGTACTTC. The V call is TRBV11-1, the J call TRBJ2-5; 10 positions agree with TRBD1. The germline V gene encodes CDR1 SGHAT and CDR2 FQDESV (reference sequence). With V trimmed by 5 bases and J by 5 bases, 8 bases remained unmatched. The CDR3 consists of 15 residues.

This chain joins TRBV7-2 and TRBJ2-7; D is unclear. Trimming left V 1 base short and J 3 bases short, with 7 bases between. CDR3 length equals 13 residues. Germline CDR1 SGHTA, CDR2 FQGNSA. CDR3 DNA: TGTGCCAGCAGCTTAGAAGGCGGCTACGAGCAGTACTTC. Its protein is CASSLEGGYEQYF.

The J gene is TRBJ1-1, the V gene TRBV11-2; D is unclear. Germline V gene sequence: CDR1 SGHAT, CDR2 FQNNGV. Between the trimmed V and J ends, which lost 1 base and 5 bases, there was a span of 11 bases. The CDR3 has 14 residues. The CDR3 DNA is TGTGCCAGCAGCTTAGCTCAAGGCGGGACTGAAGCTTTCTTT. As protein: CASSLAQGGTEAFF.

This chain connects TRBV15 to TRBJ1-5; no clear D gene. The V and J ends lost 1 base and 2 bases respectively, with 9 bases between them. The CDR3 runs 15 residues. Germline V gives CDR1 LNHNV, CDR2 YYDKDF (reference sequence). The CDR3 loop reads CATSRAGYGNQPQHF. CDR3 sequence (DNA): TGTGCCACCAGCAGAGCGGGATACGGCAATCAGCCCCAGCATTTT.

The chain employs TRBV9 and TRBJ2-3; weak D call: TRBD2 (6 bases). With 0 bases removed from V and 0 bases from J, the gap between germline ends came to 11 bases. The V gene's germline CDR1 is SGDLS and CDR2 YYNGEE. The CDR3 is made up of 16 amino acids. CDR3 sequence (DNA): TGTGCCAGCAGCGTAGTTTCGGGGGTCAGCACAGATACGCAGTATTTT. Amino acids: CASSVVSGVSTDTQYF.

This clone has only a few counts. The CDR3 nucleotides read TGTGCCAGCAGGGCATCAGGGGCGAATACGCAGTATTTT. This translates into CASRASGANTQYF. The chain employs TRBV14 and TRBJ2-3; TRBD1 is a possible D gene (6 bases). CDR1 and CDR2 (germline): SGHDN, FVKESK. This CDR3 is 13 amino acids long. Trimming pared 6 bases from V and 7 bases from J, leaving 14 bases between.

This clone was observed a single time. The chain uses TRBV10-3 and TRBJ2-7, with 10 bases identical to TRBD1. This CDR3 is built from 15 residues. Unmatched junction bases numbered 8, after V lost 4 bases and J lost 5 bases. Germline V gene sequence: CDR1 ENHRY, CDR2 SYGVKD. Here the CDR3 DNA reads TGTGCCATCAGTGGGGGCGGGACAGGGGTCAACGAGCAGTACTTC. Protein sequence: CAISGGGTGVNEQYF.

The chain uses TRBV2 and TRBJ2-1; D call uncertain. Trimming left V 6 bases short and J 6 bases short, with 15 bases between. There are 14 residues in the CDR3. Germline V lookup: CDR1 SNHLY, CDR2 FYNNEI. CDR3 sequence reads: CASRAQTVLNEQFF. The DNA for the CDR3 is TGTGCCAGCAGGGCCCAAACAGTCCTCAATGAGCAGTTCTTC.

The rearrangement joins TRBV27 to TRBJ2-7; D is undetermined. Trimming removed 4 bases from V and 9 bases from J, with 7 bases in between. Germline V lookup: CDR1 MNHEY, CDR2 SMNVEV (reference sequence). The length of the CDR3 is 10 residues. Written as DNA, the CDR3 is TGTGCCAGCAGTTCCCCCGGGCAGTACTTC. Amino acids: CASSSPGQYF.

The chain employs TRBV6-1 and TRBJ1-1; D not resolved. The V gene's germline CDR1 is MNHNS and CDR2 SASEGT. CDR3 length equals 13 residues. Trimming shortened V by 1 base and J by 1 base, and 4 bases separated the two germline ends. Here the CDR3 reads CASSEVQNTEAFF. The CDR3 DNA reads as TGTGCCAGCAGTGAAGTACAGAACACTGAAGCTTTCTTT.

The rearrangement joins TRBV6-5 to TRBJ2-1, with D possibly matching TRBD2 (6 bases). The V end lost 2 bases, the J end lost 4 bases, and 9 bases lay between the germline ends. Looked up from germline, CDR1 is MNHEY and CDR2 is SVGAGI. This CDR3 region has 14 residues. DNA for the CDR3: TGTGCCAGCAGTTACCGGGGACTGTACAATGAGCAGTTCTTC. It is translated as CASSYRGLYNEQFF.

The CDR3 region is CASSQAGGSYNEQFF. The CDR3 DNA sequence: TGCGCCAGCAGCCAAGCGGGGGGCTCCTACAATGAGCAGTTCTTC. The V call is TRBV4-3, the J call TRBJ2-1, with TRBD2 identical over 7 bases. The CDR3 extends over 15 amino acids. V shed 1 base, J shed 0 bases, and the junction held 0 bases outside the gene matches. CDR1 LGHNA and CDR2 YSLEER come from the germline V gene.

The V and J genes are TRBV5-1 and TRBJ1-6, with D possibly being TRBD1 (5 bases). This CDR3 has 15 residues. CDR1 and CDR2 (germline): SGHRS, YFSETQ. The ends were cut back, 0 bases at V and 7 bases at J, with 11 bases in the middle. The CDR3 nucleotides are TGCGCCAGCAGCTTGGAGGGGATTCCCAATTCACCCCTCCACTTT. Translating it yields CASSLEGIPNSPLHF.

This chain connects TRBV19 to TRBJ1-5; 7 bases map to TRBD1. The V gene end was trimmed by 6 bases and the J gene end by 5 bases; junction bases not matched to a gene: 4. The CDR3 has 13 residues. From germline, CDR1 is LNHDA and CDR2 SQIVND (reference sequence). The CDR3 bases are TGTGCCAGTAGCCGGGACAGTTATCAGCCCCAGCATTTT. It encodes CASSRDSYQPQHF.

The rearrangement links TRBV5-1 to TRBJ2-7; TRBD1 aligns across 8 bases. The V gene's germline CDR1 is SGHRS and CDR2 YFSETQ. V gave up 4 bases and J gave up 3 bases; unmatched junction bases: 12. CDR3 size: 16 residues. The CDR3 nucleotides read TGCGCCAGCAGCCCAGGACAGGGAGCCCGATTCTACGAGCAGTACTTC. It is translated as CASSPGQGARFYEQYF.